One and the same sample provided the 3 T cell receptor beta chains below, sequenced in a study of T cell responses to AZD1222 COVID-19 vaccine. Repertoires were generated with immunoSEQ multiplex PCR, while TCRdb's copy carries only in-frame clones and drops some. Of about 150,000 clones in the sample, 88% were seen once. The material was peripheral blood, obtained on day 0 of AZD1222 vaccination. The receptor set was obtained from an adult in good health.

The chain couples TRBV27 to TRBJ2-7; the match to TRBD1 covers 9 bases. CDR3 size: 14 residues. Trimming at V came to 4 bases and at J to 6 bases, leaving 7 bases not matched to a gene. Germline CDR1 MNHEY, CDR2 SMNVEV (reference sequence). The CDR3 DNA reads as TGTGCCAGCAGTTCCGGGACAGGGCCCTCCGAGCAGTACTTC. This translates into CASSSGTGPSEQYF.

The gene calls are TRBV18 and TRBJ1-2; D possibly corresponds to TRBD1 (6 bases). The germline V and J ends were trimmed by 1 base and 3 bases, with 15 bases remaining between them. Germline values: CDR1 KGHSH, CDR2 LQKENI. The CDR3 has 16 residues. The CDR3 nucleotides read TGTGCCAGCTCACCACTCCCGTTTGAGGGGGACTATGGCTACACCTTC. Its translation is CASSPLPFEGDYGYTF. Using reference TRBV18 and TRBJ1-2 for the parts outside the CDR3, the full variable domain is NAGVMQNPRHLVRRRGQEARLRCSPMKGHSHVYWYRQLPEEGLKFMVYLQKENIIDESGMPKERFSAEFPKEGPSILRIQQVVRGDSAAYFCASSPLPFEGDYGYTFGSGTRLTVV.

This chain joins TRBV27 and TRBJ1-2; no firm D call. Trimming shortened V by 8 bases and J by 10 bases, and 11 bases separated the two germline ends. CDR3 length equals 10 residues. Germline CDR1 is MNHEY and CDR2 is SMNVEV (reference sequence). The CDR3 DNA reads TGTGCCAGCCTTACTCAGGACTACACCTTC. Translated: CASLTQDYTF.